This TCR beta chain comes out of a study of CD8 T cells in Susac syndrome. Study-wide background: Patients with Susac syndrome had blood drawn and were at that point therapy-naive, on corticosteroids, or on intravenous immunoglobulin alone.

The germline gives CDR1 MNHEY, CDR2 SVGEGT. The CDR3 is 14 residues long. Trimming took off 4 bases at V and 4 bases at J, with 12 bases between the two ends. Sequencing of TCR beta covered CD8+ and CD4+ T cells obtained from blood. While CD8+ and CD4+ T cells were isolated negatively, TEMRA cells were enriched by FACS. cDNA came from about 0.51 to 1 ug RNA primed by random hexamers. The immunoSEQ assay covered 54 Vbeta and 13 Jbeta segments for CDR3. One entry per CDR3 protein results from TCRdb running MiXCR on the immunoSEQ multiplex PCR reads. This table has about 180,000 distinct CDR3 sequences, roughly 94% appearing once.

This receptor was obtained from a human donor with Susac syndrome. The sequencing sample was made of CD4+ T cells from PBMCs. The gene calls are TRBV6-2 or TRBV6-3 and TRBJ2-3, with a weak D call TRBD2 (6 bases). The CDR3 bases are TGTGCCAGCAGTTTCTACGGGAGACCAGATACGCAGTATTTT. It encodes CASSFYGRPDTQYF.